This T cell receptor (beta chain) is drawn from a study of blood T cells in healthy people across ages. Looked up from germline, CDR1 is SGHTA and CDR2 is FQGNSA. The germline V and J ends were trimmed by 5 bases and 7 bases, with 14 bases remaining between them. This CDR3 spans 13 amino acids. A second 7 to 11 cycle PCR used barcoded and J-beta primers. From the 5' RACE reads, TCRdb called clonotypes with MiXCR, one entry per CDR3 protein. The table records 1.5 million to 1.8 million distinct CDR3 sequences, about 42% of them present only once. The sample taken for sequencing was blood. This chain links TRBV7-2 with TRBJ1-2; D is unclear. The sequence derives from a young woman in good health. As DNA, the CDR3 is TGTGCCAGCAGCCCCTCTGGGGATCGTGGCTACACCTTC. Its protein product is CASSPSGDRGYTF.